The TCR beta chain under discussion was sequenced for a study of blood T cell repertoires in COVID-19. As handled by the study authors: Estimation of nucleated cell counts was performed using reference gene primer amplification. Libraries were prepared by immunoSEQ multiplex PCR; TCRdb keeps only in-frame clonotypes and omits some of them. That table gives V, J and clone size, and the DNA gave D and trimming. The sample lists 250,000 to 350,000 clones, roughly 86% occurring once. The length of the CDR3 is 15 residues. Germline V lookup: CDR1 SEHNR, CDR2 FQNEAQ (reference sequence). Germline trimming cut 5 bases from V and 2 bases from J; bases unmatched to any gene: 5.

The chain employs TRBV7-9 and TRBJ2-1, with 8 bases fitting TRBD1. This sequence originates from a woman in her forties or fifties who had recovered from COVID-19. Sequenced material: peripheral blood. In DNA, the CDR3 is TGTGCCAGCAGCACCGGACAGGGTGCCTACAATGAGCAGTTCTTC. It yields the protein CASSTGQGAYNEQFF.